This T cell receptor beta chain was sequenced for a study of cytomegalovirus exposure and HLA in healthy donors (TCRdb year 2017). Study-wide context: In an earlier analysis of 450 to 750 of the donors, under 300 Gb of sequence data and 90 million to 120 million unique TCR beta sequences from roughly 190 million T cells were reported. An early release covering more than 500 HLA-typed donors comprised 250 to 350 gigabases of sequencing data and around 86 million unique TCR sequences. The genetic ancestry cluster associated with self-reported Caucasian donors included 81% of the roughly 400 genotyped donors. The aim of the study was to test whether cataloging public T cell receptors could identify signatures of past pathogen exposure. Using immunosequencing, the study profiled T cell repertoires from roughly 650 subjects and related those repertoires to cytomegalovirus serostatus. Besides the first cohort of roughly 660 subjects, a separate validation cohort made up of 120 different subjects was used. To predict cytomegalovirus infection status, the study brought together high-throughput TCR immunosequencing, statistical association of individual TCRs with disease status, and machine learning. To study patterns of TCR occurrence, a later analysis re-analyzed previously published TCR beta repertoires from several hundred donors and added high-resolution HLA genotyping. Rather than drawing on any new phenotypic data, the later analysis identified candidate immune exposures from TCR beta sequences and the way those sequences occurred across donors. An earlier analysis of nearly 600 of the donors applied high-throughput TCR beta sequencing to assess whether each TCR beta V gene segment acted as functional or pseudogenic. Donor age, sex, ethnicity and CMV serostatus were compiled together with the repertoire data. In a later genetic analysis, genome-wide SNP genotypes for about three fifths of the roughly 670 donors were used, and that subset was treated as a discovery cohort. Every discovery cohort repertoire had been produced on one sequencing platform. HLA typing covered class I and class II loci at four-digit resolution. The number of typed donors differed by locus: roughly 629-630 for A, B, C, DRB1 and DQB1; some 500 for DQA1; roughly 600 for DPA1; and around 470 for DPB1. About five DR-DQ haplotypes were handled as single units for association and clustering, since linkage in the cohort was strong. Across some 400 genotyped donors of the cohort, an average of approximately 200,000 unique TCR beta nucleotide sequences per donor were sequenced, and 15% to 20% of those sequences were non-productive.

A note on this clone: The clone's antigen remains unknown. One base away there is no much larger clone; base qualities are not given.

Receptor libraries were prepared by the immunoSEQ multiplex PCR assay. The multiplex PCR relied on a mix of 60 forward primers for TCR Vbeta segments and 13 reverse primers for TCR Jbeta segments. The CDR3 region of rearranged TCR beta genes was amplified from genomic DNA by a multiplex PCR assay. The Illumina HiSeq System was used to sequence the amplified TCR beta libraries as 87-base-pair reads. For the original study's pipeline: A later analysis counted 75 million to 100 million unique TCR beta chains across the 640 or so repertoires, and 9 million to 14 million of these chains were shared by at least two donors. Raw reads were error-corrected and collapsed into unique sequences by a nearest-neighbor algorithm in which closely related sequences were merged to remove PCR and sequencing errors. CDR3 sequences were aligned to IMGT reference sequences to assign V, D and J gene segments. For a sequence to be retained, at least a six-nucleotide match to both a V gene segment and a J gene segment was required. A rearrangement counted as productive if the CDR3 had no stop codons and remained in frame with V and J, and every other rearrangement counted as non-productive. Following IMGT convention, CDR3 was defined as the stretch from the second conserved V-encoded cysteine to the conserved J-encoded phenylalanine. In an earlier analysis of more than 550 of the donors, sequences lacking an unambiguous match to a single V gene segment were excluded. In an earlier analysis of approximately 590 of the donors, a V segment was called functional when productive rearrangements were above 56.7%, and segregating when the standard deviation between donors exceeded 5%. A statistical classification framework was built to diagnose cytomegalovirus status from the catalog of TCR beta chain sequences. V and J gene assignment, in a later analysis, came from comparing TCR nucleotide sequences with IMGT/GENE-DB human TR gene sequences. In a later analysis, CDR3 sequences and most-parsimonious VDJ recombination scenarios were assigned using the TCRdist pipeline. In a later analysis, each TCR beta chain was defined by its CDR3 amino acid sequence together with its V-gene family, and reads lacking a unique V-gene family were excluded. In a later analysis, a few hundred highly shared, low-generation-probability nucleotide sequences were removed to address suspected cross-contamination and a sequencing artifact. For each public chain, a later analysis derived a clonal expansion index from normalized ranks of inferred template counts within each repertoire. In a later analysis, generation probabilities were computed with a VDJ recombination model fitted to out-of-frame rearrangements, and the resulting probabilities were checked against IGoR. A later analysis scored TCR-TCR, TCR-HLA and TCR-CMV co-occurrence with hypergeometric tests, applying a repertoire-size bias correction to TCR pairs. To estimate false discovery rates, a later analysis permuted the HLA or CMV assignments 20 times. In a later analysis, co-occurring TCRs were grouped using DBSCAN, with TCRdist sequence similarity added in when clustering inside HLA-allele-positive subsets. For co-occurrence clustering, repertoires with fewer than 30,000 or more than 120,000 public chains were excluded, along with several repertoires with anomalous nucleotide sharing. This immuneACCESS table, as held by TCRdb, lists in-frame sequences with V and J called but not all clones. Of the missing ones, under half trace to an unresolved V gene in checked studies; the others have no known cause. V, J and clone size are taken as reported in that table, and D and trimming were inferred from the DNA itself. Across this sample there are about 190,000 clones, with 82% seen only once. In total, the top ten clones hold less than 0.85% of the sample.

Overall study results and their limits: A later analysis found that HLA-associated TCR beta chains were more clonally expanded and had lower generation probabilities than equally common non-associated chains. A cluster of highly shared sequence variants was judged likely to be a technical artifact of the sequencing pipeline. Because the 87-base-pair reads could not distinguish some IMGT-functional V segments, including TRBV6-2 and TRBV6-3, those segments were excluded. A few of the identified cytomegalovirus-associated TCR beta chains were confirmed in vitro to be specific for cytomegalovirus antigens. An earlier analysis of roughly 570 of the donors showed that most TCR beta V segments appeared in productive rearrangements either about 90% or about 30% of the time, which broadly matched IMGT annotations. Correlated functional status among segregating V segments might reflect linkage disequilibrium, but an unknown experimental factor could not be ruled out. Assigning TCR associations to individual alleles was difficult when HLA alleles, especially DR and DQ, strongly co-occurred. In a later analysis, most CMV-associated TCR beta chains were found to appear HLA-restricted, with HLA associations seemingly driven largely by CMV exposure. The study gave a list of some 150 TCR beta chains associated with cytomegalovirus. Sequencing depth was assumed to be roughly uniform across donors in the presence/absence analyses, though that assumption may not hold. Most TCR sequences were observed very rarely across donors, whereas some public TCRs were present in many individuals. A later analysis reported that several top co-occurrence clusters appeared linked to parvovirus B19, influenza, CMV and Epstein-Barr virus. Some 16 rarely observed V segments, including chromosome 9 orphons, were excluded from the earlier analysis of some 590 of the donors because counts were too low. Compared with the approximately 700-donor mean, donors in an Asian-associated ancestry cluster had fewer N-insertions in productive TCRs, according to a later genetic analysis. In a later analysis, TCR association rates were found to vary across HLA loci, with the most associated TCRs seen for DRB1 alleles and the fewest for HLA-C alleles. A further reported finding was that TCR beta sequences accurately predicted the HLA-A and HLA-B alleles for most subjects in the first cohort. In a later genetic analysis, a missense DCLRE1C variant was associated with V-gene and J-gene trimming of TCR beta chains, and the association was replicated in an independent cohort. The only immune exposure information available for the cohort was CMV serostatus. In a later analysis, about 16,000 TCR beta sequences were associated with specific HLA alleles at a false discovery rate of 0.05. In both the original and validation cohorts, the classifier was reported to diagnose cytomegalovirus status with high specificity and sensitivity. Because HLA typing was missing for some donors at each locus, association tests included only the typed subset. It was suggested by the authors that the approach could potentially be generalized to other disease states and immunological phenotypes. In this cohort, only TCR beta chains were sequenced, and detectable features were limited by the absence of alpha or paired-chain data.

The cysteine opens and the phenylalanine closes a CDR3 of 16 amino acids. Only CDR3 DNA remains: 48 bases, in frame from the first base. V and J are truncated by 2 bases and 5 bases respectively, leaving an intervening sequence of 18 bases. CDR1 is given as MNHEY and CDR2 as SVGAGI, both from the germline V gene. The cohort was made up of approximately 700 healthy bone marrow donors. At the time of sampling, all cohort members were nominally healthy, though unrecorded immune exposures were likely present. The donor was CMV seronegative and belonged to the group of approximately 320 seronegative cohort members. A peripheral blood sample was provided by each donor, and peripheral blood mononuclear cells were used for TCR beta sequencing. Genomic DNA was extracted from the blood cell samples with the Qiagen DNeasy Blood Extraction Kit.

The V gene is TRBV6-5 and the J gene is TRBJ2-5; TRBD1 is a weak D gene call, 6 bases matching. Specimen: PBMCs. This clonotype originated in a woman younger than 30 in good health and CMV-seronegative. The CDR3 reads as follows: CASSYGGRWGRETQYF. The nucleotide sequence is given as TGTGCCAGCAGTTACGGGGGTAGGTGGGGGCGGGAGACCCAGTACTTC.